Given below is one TCR beta chain in context. What it binds is not known. The junction and the germline gene differ at one end; a read error may be behind it. This specimen belongs to a study of T cell repertoires in cytomegalovirus infection. Whole-study context: Based on public TCR beta signatures, there were indications of CMV infection and of a matching HLA type.

Via MiXCR, TCRdb re-called the reads, giving one row per CDR3 protein. Of about 920,000 distinct CDR3 sequences listed, around 29% are singletons. Germline CDR1 is SGDLS and CDR2 is YYNGEE. The CDR3 sequence is 17 residues long. This receptor was identified in a human donor in good health (CMV status not recorded). Some clones in this sample may be carry-over from other donors' samples. Specimen: cultured CD8+ T cells from PBMCs, collected from culture after CMV antigen stimulation. The gene calls are TRBV9 and TRBJ2-1, with D possibly being TRBD2 (6 bases). CDR3 protein: CASSVEEGLGSYNEQFF. For the CDR3, the DNA is TGTGCCAGCAGCGTAGAGGAGGGCCTGGGCTCCTACAATGAGCAGTTCTTT.